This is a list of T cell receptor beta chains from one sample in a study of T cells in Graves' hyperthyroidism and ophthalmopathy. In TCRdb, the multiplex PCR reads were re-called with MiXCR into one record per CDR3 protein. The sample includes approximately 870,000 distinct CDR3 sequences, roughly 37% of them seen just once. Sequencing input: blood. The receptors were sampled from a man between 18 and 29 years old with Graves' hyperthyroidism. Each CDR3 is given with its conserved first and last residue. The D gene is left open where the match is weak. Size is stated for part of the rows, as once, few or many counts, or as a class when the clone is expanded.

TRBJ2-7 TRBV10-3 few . TGTGCCAGCAGTGTGGGGACGGTTACCTACGAGCAGTACTTC CASSVGTVTYEQYF
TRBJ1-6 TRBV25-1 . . TGTGCCAGCAGTGAATATTCGGGGTTCAATTCACCCCTCCACTTT CASSEYSGFNSPLHF
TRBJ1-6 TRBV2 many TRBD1 TGTGCCAGCAGTACAGGGGTTAATTCACCCCTCCACTTT CASSTGVNSPLHF
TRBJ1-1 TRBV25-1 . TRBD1 TGTGACAGCAGTCCGACAGGGGAGACTGAAGCTTTCTTT CDSSPTGETEAFF
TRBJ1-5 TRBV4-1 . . TGCGCCAGCAGCCAAGTGGTGGGGGATCAGCCCCAGCATTTT CASSQVVGDQPQHF
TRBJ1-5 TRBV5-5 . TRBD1 TGTGCCAGCAGCTTTCGGACAGGGGAAAATCAGCCCCAGCATTTT CASSFRTGENQPQHF
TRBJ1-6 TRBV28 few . TGTGCCAGCAGCGATCTGAATTCACCCCTCCACTTT CASSDLNSPLHF
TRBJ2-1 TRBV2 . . TGTGCCAGCAAGAAACAGTCCGCCTATGAGCAGTTCTTC CASKKQSAYEQFF
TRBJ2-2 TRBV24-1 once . TGTGCCACCAGCTACAGGGAGCTGTTTTTT CATSYRELFF
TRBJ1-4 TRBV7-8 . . TGTGCCAGCAGCTTTTCGGCCGGGGATGAAAAACTGTTTTTT CASSFSAGDEKLFF
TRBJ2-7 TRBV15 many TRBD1 TGTGCCACCAGCAGAGGTGGACAGGGGGTTAGCTCCTACGAGCAGTACTTC CATSRGGQGVSSYEQYF
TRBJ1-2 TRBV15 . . TGTGCCACCAGCAGCTCCGACGGCGGCTACACCTTC CATSSSDGGYTF
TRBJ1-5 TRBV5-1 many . TGCGCCAGCAGCTTGGAGACGGCCCAGCCCCAGCATTTT CASSLETAQPQHF
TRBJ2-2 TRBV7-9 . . TGTGCCAGCAGCCCCCGGGCGACAAACAAGCACACCGGGGAGCTGTTTTTT CASSPRATNKHTGELFF
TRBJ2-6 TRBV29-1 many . TGCAGCGTGACGGCCACCCCTGGGTCTGGGGCCAACGTCCTGACTTTC CSVTATPGSGANVLTF
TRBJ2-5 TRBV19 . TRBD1 TGTGCCAGTAGTGCCTTCCAGGACAGGCGGGAGACCCAGTACTTC CASSAFQDRRETQYF
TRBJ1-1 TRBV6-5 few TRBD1 TGTGCCAGCGGACAGGTCTACACTGAAGCTTTCTTT CASGQVYTEAFF
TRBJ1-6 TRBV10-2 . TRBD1 TGCGCCAGCGGCCCCGGACAGGGGAATTCACCCCTCCACTTT CASGPGQGNSPLHF
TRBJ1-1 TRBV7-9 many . TGTGCCAGCAGCGAGGGACGGGAGCACACTGAAGCTTTCTTT CASSEGREHTEAFF
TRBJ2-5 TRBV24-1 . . TGTGCCACCAGTGAACCGGGGGGCGAAGAGACCCAGTACTTC CATSEPGGEETQYF
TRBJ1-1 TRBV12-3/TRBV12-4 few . TGTGCCAGCAGTTTACGGGCTTCGGGGGTCGAAGCTTTCTTT CASSLRASGVEAFF
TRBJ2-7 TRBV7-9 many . TGTGCCAGCAGCTCCGAACAGGGAAGCGAGCAGTACTTC CASSSEQGSEQYF
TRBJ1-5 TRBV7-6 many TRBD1 TGTGCCAGCAGCTTAGCGACAGGGGCTAGCAATCAGCCCCAGCATTTT CASSLATGASNQPQHF
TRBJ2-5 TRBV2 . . TGTGCCAGCATGAGGGGGCAAGAGACCCAGTACTTC CASMRGQETQYF
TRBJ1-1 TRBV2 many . TGTGCCAGCAGTGATTACACTGAAGCTTTCTTT CASSDYTEAFF
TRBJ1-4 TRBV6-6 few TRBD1 TGTTCGACAGGGCTTAATGAAAAACTGTTTTTT CSTGLNEKLFF
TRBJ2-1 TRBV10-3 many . TGTGCCATCAGTGATAGCGGAAGCTCCTACAATGAGCAGTTCTTC CAISDSGSSYNEQFF
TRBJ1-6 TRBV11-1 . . TGTGCCAGCAGCGGAGGGGTTGAGAATTCACCCCTCCACTTT CASSGGVENSPLHF
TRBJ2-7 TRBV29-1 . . TGCAGCGTTGAGACTGCGGGACACCCCTCCGAGCAGTACTTC CSVETAGHPSEQYF
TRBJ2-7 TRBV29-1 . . TGCAGCTCTACGAATTGGTACGAGCAGTACTTC CSSTNWYEQYF
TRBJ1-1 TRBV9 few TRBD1 TGTGCCAGCAGCGAGAGGGGGCTACGAGGGGCTGAAGCTTTCTTT CASSERGLRGAEAFF
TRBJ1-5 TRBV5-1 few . TGCGCCAGCAGCTTGGACCCCTCCCCAAATCAGCCCCAGCATTTT CASSLDPSPNQPQHF
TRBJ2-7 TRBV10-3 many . TGTGCCATCAGTGGGCGGCGTGTGGGGGATCCCTACGAGCAGTACTTC CAISGRRVGDPYEQYF
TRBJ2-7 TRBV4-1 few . TGCGCCAGCAGCCAAGATGCAGACTCCTACGAGCAGTACTTC CASSQDADSYEQYF
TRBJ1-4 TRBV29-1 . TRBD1 TGCAGCGCTTCTCACGGGGACAGGGGATCAACTAATGAAAAACTGTTTTTT CSASHGDRGSTNEKLFF
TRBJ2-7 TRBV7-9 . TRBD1 TGTGCCAGCAGCTTAGTCCTCGACAGGGTCGGAGAGCAGTACTTC CASSLVLDRVGEQYF
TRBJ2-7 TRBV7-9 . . TGTGCCAGCAGCCAAGATCCCTCCGGGGCCTCCTACGAGCAGTACTTC CASSQDPSGASYEQYF
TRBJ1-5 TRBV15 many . TGTGCCACCAGCCCGGGGGGGCGTCTGGATCAGCCCCAGCATTTT CATSPGGRLDQPQHF
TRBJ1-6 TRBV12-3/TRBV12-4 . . TGTGCCAGCAGTTTAAACGGTGGCAGGTCACCCCTCCACTTT CASSLNGGRSPLHF
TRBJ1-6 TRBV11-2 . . TGTGCCAGCAGCCGTGGGGGCAGTAATCCACCCCTCCACTTT CASSRGGSNPPLHF
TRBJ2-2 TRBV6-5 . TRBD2 TGTGCCAGCAGGAGAACTAGCGGGGGCCTGAACACCGGGGAGCTGTTTTTT CASRRTSGGLNTGELFF
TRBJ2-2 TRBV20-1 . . TGCAGTGCTAGCGAGGGGGGCCGGGACACCGGGGAGCTGTTTTTT CSASEGGRDTGELFF
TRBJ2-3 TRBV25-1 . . TGTGCCAGCAGTCCGGGACGGAACACAGATACGCAGTATTTT CASSPGRNTDTQYF